A selection of T cell receptor beta chains follows, all from one sample in a study of blood T cell repertoires in COVID-19. The data were produced by immunoSEQ multiplex PCR, yet TCRdb's version contains in-frame clones alone and is incomplete. Of 9,000 to 13,000 clones in the sample, around 90% are singletons; the top ten hold 9.5% to 13%. Sample: peripheral blood. These receptors all come from a human donor in a cohort sampled during active COVID-19. Each CDR3 is given with its conserved first and last residue. The D gene is left open where the match is weak.

TRBV30	TRBJ1-1	-	CAWSRRGGGNTEAFF
TRBV18	TRBJ1-4	TRBD1	CASSRQGTPAANEKLFF
TRBV30	TRBJ2-2	-	CAWINRAGGELFF
TRBV9	TRBJ1-6	-	CASNPWGGNSPLHF
TRBV9	TRBJ1-2	-	CASSVGEGFSYGYTF
TRBV6-5	TRBJ2-7	-	CATRTDGRGSYEQYF
TRBV13	TRBJ2-3	TRBD2	CASSFGLAGSTDTQYF
TRBV5-5	TRBJ2-3	-	CASSSPLGQGSLTDTQYF
TRBV27	TRBJ1-3	-	CASSFGRAGNTIYF
TRBV7-9	TRBJ2-1	TRBD1	CASSQTSSGTGRMNEQFF
TRBV11-1	TRBJ1-6	-	CASSPPQGSPLHF
TRBV10-1	TRBJ2-3	-	CASSESWTATDTQYF
TRBV7-8	TRBJ1-2	TRBD1	CASRRDRTGEVGYTF
TRBV19	TRBJ1-1	TRBD1	CASSQALTGGTEAFF
TRBV2	TRBJ2-7	-	CASSELIVGEYEQYF
TRBV5-1	TRBJ2-5	TRBD2	CASSPLGTSQETQYF
TRBV5-8	TRBJ2-1	-	CASSLEGRGDNEQFF
TRBV30	TRBJ2-2	TRBD2	CAWSKRGLVGELFF
TRBV6-6	TRBJ2-5	-	CASGVTAVYQETQYF
TRBV2	TRBJ1-6	TRBD1	CASTLTGGNSPLHF
TRBV30	TRBJ2-3	-	CAQRRGDTQYF
TRBV5-1	TRBJ2-7	TRBD1	CASSETGGLHPNMLHGFYEQYF
TRBV5-1	TRBJ2-7	-	CASSLGGSSYEQYF
TRBV7-2	TRBJ2-3	TRBD2	CASSSSTSGTDTQYF
TRBV13	TRBJ1-4	-	CASSSGLPNEKLFF
TRBV30	TRBJ1-6	-	CARTTGYNSPLHF
TRBV29-1	TRBJ1-2	TRBD1	CSVAPGQRYGYTF
TRBV3-1/TRBV3-2	TRBJ2-7	TRBD2	CASSQAGGGSYEQYF
TRBV5-1	TRBJ1-2	-	CASSLAGYGYTF
TRBV19	TRBJ1-1	-	CASSISTLNAFF
TRBV7-9	TRBJ2-7	TRBD1	CASSLRDSVGFYEQYF
TRBV10-3	TRBJ1-1	-	CAISESDRIMNTEAFF
TRBV28	TRBJ2-7	-	CASSSPYEQYF
TRBV2	TRBJ1-5	-	CASSLRITIGTNQPQHF
TRBV27	TRBJ1-6	-	CASSRRDNNSPLHF
TRBV19	TRBJ1-3	-	CASSLGVNSGNTIYF
TRBV6-5	TRBJ1-4	-	CASSYSGEIGEKLFF
TRBV25-1	TRBJ2-7	-	CASSAQPPGYEQYF
TRBV5-4	TRBJ2-5	TRBD1	CASSLGTGHQGETQYF
TRBV5-1	TRBJ2-5	-	CASSLTLGEPQETQYF
TRBV3-1/TRBV3-2	TRBJ2-1	TRBD2	CASSQEGLARNNEQFF
TRBV13	TRBJ1-1	-	CASRPEGTLDEAFF
TRBV19	TRBJ2-7	-	CASSMGLMSYEQYF
TRBV5-8	TRBJ2-7	-	CASSINYEQYF
TRBV7-9	TRBJ1-1	-	CASSFLDTPEAFF
TRBV18	TRBJ2-7	-	CASSPPLARSYEQYF
TRBV6-1	TRBJ1-5	TRBD1	CASSEQTGGNQPQHF
TRBV6-1	TRBJ1-1	-	CASSELSTEAFF
TRBV10-3	TRBJ1-1	-	CAISPQWGAEAFF
TRBV3-1/TRBV3-2	TRBJ2-1	-	CASSPDGDNEQFF
TRBV6-6	TRBJ2-5	TRBD2	CASSSSGGAETQYF
TRBV18	TRBJ1-6	-	CASSPRTDYNSPLHF
TRBV10-3	TRBJ2-1	-	CAISDRSRQQFF
TRBV6-5	TRBJ2-3	-	CASNGGDTQYF
TRBV5-1	TRBJ2-5	TRBD1	CASRGSTGKETQYF